This TCR beta chain was recorded in a study of blood T cells in healthy people across ages. Study-level findings and limits: Across the age range, TCR beta diversity per million T cells fell in a roughly linear way.

The donors, aged roughly 6 to 100, were healthy Caucasians from Russia. Peripheral blood, 9.5 to 10 milliliters per donor, was collected. Details on this clonotype: Its antigen remains unidentified.

In germline, CDR1 is SGHTA, CDR2 FQGNSA. The CDR3 is 13 amino acids. J lost 7 bases, V lost 5 bases, and 7 bases had no gene match. Primed by a sample-barcoded 5' primer and a J-beta primer mix, a second PCR proceeded for about 6 to 12 cycles. TCRdb called the 5' RACE reads again in MiXCR, with one record for every CDR3 protein. The sample shows about 570,000 distinct CDR3 sequences, about 25% of them seen only once. The source is an older woman in good health. The specimen sequenced was blood. The rearrangement links TRBV7-2 to TRBJ2-7; 8 bases fit TRBD1. The CDR3 DNA is TGTGCCAGCAGCCCGGACAGGGAAGCGGAGCAGTACTTC. Translating it yields CASSPDREAEQYF.